The T cell receptor (beta chain) under discussion was sequenced for a study of identical twins listed by TCRdb under 2016. For the wider study: To test whether fetal clonotypes persist, this study deep-sequenced TCR alpha and beta repertoires from monozygotic twins, from unrelated adults of various ages, and from cord blood. To rule out contamination, the twin experiments were replicated at different times with different library preparation protocols. Summary of the overall study and its limitations: Because the same donors could not be followed over many years, the conclusions relied on cross-sectional statistical analysis. Invariant T cells such as MAIT and iNKT could partly confound zero-insertion analyses, though diverse VJ usage argued against this for most clonotypes. Fewer insertions were carried by abundant cord blood beta clonotypes, a similar but weaker trend appeared in young adult naive repertoires, and no such trend appeared in memory repertoires. Compared with coincidental sharing between unrelated individuals, out-of-frame TCR alpha sequences shared between twins showed an excess of sequences with low generation probability. In monozygotic twins, recombination models systematically underestimated out-of-frame TCR alpha sharing, but the models matched the sharing seen between unrelated individuals. Excess twin sharing in beta out-of-frame sequences was weaker because fewer shared sequences lowered the signal-to-noise ratio.

This clonotype was observed many times. Its antigen is currently not known. Base qualities are not provided; no much larger clone lies one nucleotide away. The CDR3 runs 15 residues from the cysteine to the phenylalanine. Left in the record is the CDR3 DNA by itself, 45 bases read in frame from the first base. At the junction V is shortened by 3 bases and J by 10 bases, with 19 bases in between. Looking up the germline V gene yields CDR1 MDHEN and CDR2 SYDVKM. Every donor in the study was a healthy Caucasian. The researchers also sequenced three unrelated adults who were not twins: a male aged 18 to 30, a male aged 50 to 60, and a female aged 50 to 60. Miltenyi CD45RO+ enrichment and human naive T-cell isolation kits were used to isolate memory (CD45RO+) and naive T cells from PBMC. The library was obtained by 5' RACE. Sequencing was performed on an Illumina HiSeq 2000. A universal primer binding site was added through template switching, and the final cDNA carried a unique molecular identifier so that TCR cDNA molecules could be counted accurately. Specific primers in the conserved constant-segment region were used to synthesize first-strand cDNA for the TCR alpha and beta chains. To control for contamination, every cDNA library carried two barcodes: a SMART-Mk sample barcode plus Illumina barcodes. TruSeq adapter sequences along with Illumina sample barcodes were introduced in two successive PCR steps. TCR alpha and beta cDNA libraries were sequenced on the Illumina HiSeq platform with custom primers. In the authors' own workflow: MiGEC processed the raw reads to extract unique molecular identifiers, while MiXCR was used to determine the CDR3 positions. For each individual, recombination models were inferred using an EM algorithm with the repgenHMM and IGoR tools. The analysis of shared clonotypes was done with the tcR package in R, with sharing normalized by the product of cloneset sizes. To study raw recombination without the effects of thymic and clonal selection, out-of-frame nonproductive sequences were analyzed. TCRdb redid the processing of the public reads, applying fastp at Q25 and MiXCR, and retained in-frame beta chains. A single entry per CDR3 protein holds the most common genes and DNA from its merged rows. The V and J calls follow TCRdb's processing rather than the paper's. The sample table lists hundreds of thousands of distinct CDR3 sequences, approximately 6.1% of them with a count of one. The ten largest clones represent about 1.8% of the sample.

The sequenced material came from naive T cells sorted from blood. Taken with the paper, the label for cell subset or site translates to: cells isolated with a human naive T-cell isolation kit. This sequence was found in a man between 18 and 29 years old in good health. The chain is made from TRBV28 and TRBJ2-1, with TRBD1 perhaps the D gene, on 5 matching bases. In nucleotide form, the sequence is TGTGCCAGCAGTTTGTCTCAGGGCTTGGTGAACGAGCAGTTCTTC. It codes for CASSLSQGLVNEQFF.